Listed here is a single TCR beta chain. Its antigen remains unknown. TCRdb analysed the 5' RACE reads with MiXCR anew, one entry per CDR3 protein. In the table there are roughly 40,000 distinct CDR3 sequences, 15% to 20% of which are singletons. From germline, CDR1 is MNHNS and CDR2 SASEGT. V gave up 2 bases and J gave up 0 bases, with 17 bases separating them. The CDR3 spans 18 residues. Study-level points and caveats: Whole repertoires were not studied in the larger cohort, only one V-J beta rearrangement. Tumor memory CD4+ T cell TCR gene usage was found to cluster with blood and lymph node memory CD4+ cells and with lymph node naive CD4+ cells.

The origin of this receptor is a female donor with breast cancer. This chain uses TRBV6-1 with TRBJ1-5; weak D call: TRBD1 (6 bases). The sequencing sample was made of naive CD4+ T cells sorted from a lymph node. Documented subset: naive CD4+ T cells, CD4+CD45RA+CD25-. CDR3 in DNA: TGTGCCAGCAGTGAAAGGGGGGAAGCGCTTTATAGCAATCAGCCCCAGCATTTT. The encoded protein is CASSERGEALYSNQPQHF.